This TCR beta chain was captured in a study of beta chain features in type 1 diabetes. Study-wide results and caveats: All four CD4+ subsets of Type 1 diabetes patients contained TCRB CDR3s that were moderately but significantly shorter.

Trimming took 6 bases from V and 5 from J, leaving 7 bases between them. Per germline, CDR1 MNHEY and CDR2 SVGAGI. The CDR3 length is 11 residues. Since all of the isolated RNA was reverse transcribed, expressed TCRB transcripts were what got sequenced. Assay: immunoSEQ multiplex PCR; the TCRdb copy retains only in-frame clones and omits some. The sample has 300,000 to 450,000 clones; about 19% are singletons. Worth noting for this clone: Antigen: not known.

The chain recombines TRBV6-5 with TRBJ1-1; no definite D call. Sequenced: naive CD4+ T cells from blood. The source of this sequence is a woman under 30 in good health. The CDR3 spells CASSLGTEAFF. The CDR3 region has the DNA TGTGCCAGCAGCCTCGGGACTGAAGCTTTCTTT.